These 3 T cell receptor beta chains came from one sample sequenced in a study of T cell responses to AZD1222 COVID-19 vaccine. Only in-frame clones appear in the TCRdb table, and some are missing; sequencing was by immunoSEQ multiplex PCR. The table lists approximately 130,000 clones, 88% of them singletons. The sample consisted of peripheral blood, taken 28 days after the second AZD1222 dose. These receptors were collected from an adult who received the AZD1222 COVID-19 vaccine.

This chain connects TRBV3-1 (or the pseudogene TRBV3-2) to TRBJ2-5; possible D gene TRBD2, 5 bases. V lost 1 base, J lost 2 bases, and 14 bases lay in between. The CDR3 is 16 residues long. Germline CDR1 LGHDT, CDR2 YNNKEL (reference sequence). CDR3 protein: CASSQVTPSPQETQYF. As DNA, the CDR3 is TGTGCCAGCAGCCAAGTAACGCCTAGCCCTCAAGAGACCCAGTACTTC.

The CDR3 coding sequence is TGTGCCAGCTCCCAAACGACCGGGACCCCCGTGGGGACTGAAGCTTTCTTT. Translating it yields CASSQTTGTPVGTEAFF. V is TRBV18 and J is TRBJ1-1; TRBD1 might be the D (5 bases). In germline, CDR1 is KGHSH, CDR2 LQKENI. V was pared by 6 bases and J by 5 bases, with 25 bases between. The CDR3 length is 17 residues.

The chain employs TRBV6-4 and TRBJ1-1; no definite D call. Germline values: CDR1 MRHNA, CDR2 SNTAGT. V lost 6 bases and J lost 6, with 20 bases in between. The CDR3 sequence is 15 residues long. The CDR3 loop is CASSFMAGVDSEAFF. DNA for the CDR3: TGTGCCAGCAGCTTCATGGCCGGAGTTGATTCTGAAGCTTTCTTT.